The text below deals with one T cell receptor beta chain. Researchers prepared the TRB cDNA libraries using 5' RACE with UMI labels. TCRdb reanalyzed the 5' RACE reads and collapses them to one entry per CDR3 protein, without DNA. The table for this sample gives 100,000 to 150,000 distinct CDR3 sequences. The source of the sample is a study of CXCR3-negative and CXCR3-positive naive CD8 T cells. Germline assignment: CDR1 LGHNA and CDR2 YNFKEQ. The CDR3 loop spans 17 amino acids. The sequencing sample was made of naive CXCR3- CD8+ T cells from blood. Specified subset: CD45RO-CCR7+CD27+CD95- naive CD8+ T cells lacking CXCR3 (TNR3-). The TCR originated in a human donor in good health. Some clones in this sample may be carry-over from other donors' samples. The chain combines TRBV4-2 with TRBJ1-6; TCRdb names TRBD1, which stays unverified in the absence of DNA. The CDR3 protein is CASSQAALIGDFSPLHF.